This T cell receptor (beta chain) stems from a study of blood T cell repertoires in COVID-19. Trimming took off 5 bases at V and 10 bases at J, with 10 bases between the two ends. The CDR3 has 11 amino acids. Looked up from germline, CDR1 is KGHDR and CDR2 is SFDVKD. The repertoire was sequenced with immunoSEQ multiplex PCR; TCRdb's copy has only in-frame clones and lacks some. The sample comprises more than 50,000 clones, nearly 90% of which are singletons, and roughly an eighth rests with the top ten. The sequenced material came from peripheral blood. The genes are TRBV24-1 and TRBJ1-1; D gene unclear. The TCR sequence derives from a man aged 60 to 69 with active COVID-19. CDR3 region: CATSGSGGAFF. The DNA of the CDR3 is TGTGCCACCAGTGGCTCCGGAGGAGCTTTCTTT.